The rows below give T cell receptor beta chains drawn from one sample of a study of beta chain features in type 1 diabetes. The protocol was immunoSEQ multiplex PCR, while the TCRdb copy is restricted to in-frame clones and leaves out a portion. The sample yields roughly 400,000 clones, about 15% seen once. Sequenced input: naive CD4+ T cells from blood. Source of these receptors: a man younger than 40 in good health. Both conserved end residues are part of each CDR3. D genes are given only for firm matches. Where a row states a size, it is once, few, many or the class of an expanded clone; other rows omit it.

v_gene: TRBV4-3
d_gene: TRBD2
j_gene: TRBJ2-1
abundance: NA
CDR3nt: TGCGCCAGCGGGACTAGCAACTACAATGAGCAGTTCTTC
CDR3aa: CASGTSNYNEQFF

v_gene: TRBV19
d_gene: NA
j_gene: TRBJ1-1
abundance: few
CDR3nt: TGTGCCAGTATTGGCAGGATCATGAACACTGAAGCTTTCTTT
CDR3aa: CASIGRIMNTEAFF

v_gene: TRBV2
d_gene: TRBD2
j_gene: TRBJ2-1
abundance: NA
CDR3nt: TGTGCCAGCACTCTGTTTACGACTAGCGGATACTACAATGAGCAGTTCTTC
CDR3aa: CASTLFTTSGYYNEQFF

v_gene: TRBV28
d_gene: NA
j_gene: TRBJ2-1
abundance: NA
CDR3nt: TGTGCCAGCAGTCCCGACCGGACAGCCAACTCCTACAATGAGCAGTTCTTC
CDR3aa: CASSPDRTANSYNEQFF

v_gene: TRBV29-1
d_gene: TRBD1
j_gene: TRBJ2-5
abundance: few
CDR3nt: TGCAGCGTTGACAGGGGGCGCAGAGAGACCCAGTACTTC
CDR3aa: CSVDRGRRETQYF

v_gene: TRBV14
d_gene: NA
j_gene: TRBJ2-2
abundance: NA
CDR3nt: TGTGCCAGCAGCCCTCTGACAGCAGGAACGAACACCGGGGAGCTGTTTTTT
CDR3aa: CASSPLTAGTNTGELFF

v_gene: TRBV25-1
d_gene: NA
j_gene: TRBJ1-1
abundance: few
CDR3nt: TGTGCCAGCATGGGGACGGGGAACACTGAAGCTTTCTTT
CDR3aa: CASMGTGNTEAFF

v_gene: TRBV19
d_gene: TRBD1
j_gene: TRBJ2-1
abundance: few
CDR3nt: TGTGCCAGTATGGGGACAGGGTTCTACAATGAGCAGTTCTTC
CDR3aa: CASMGTGFYNEQFF

v_gene: TRBV29-1
d_gene: TRBD1
j_gene: TRBJ1-5
abundance: NA
CDR3nt: TGCAGCGTCGCGGACAGGGGCGGGTCGGATAGCAATCAGCCCCAGCATTTT
CDR3aa: CSVADRGGSDSNQPQHF

v_gene: TRBV11-3
d_gene: NA
j_gene: TRBJ2-1
abundance: few
CDR3nt: TGTGCCAGCGGCAGGAAGGGCAATGAGCAGTTCTTC
CDR3aa: CASGRKGNEQFF

v_gene: TRBV7-2
d_gene: NA
j_gene: TRBJ2-3
abundance: NA
CDR3nt: TGTGCCAGCAGCCCCAACCCGGGGGGCTCCCCAGATACGCAGTATTTT
CDR3aa: CASSPNPGGSPDTQYF